These 23 T cell receptor beta chains came from one sample sequenced in a study of post-analysis software for immune sequencing data. Study-wide results and caveats: In patients, TRBV5-6, TRBV5-1 and TRBV20-1 belonged to five TRBV segments found more frequently than in controls.

No antigen has been assigned to these receptors. Carried by the TCR beta cDNA libraries were unique molecular identifiers. MiXCR, applied by TCRdb to the PCR reads, yields one record per CDR3 protein. Of 550,000 to 700,000 distinct CDR3 sequences in the sample, 44% were seen once. The sequencing input was blood. Receptor source: a girl between 5 and 17 years old with multiple sclerosis.

This chain links TRBV10-3 with TRBJ1-2, with D unclear. CDR1 and CDR2 from the germline V gene are ENHRY and SYGVKD. CDR3 length: 13 amino acids. The ends were cut back, 11 bases at V and 3 bases at J, with 16 bases in the middle. CDR3 amino acids: CASEGQGDYGYTF. The CDR3 coding sequence is TGTGCCTCCGAGGGCCAAGGTGACTATGGCTACACCTTC.

This clonotype was recorded a few times. CDR3 bases: TGCGCCAGCAGCTTTGGACAGGGGATCTACGAGCAGTACTTC. Residues: CASSFGQGIYEQYF. The chain combines TRBV5-1 with TRBJ2-7, with 9 bases fitting TRBD1. The length of the CDR3 is 14 residues. The germline V gene has CDR1 SGHRS and CDR2 YFSETQ. Trimming removed 2 bases from V and 3 bases from J; junction bases left unmatched: 3.

This chain connects TRBV20-1 to TRBJ1-2; 8 positions agree with TRBD1. Germline V gene data show CDR1 as DFQATT and CDR2 as SNEGSKA (reference sequence). This CDR3 is 15 amino acids long. J lost 8 bases, V lost 1 base, and 12 bases had no gene match. The CDR3 sequence: CSARGGTGTPRGYTF. CDR3 DNA sequence: TGCAGTGCTAGAGGGGGGACAGGAACGCCTAGGGGCTACACCTTC.

This clonotype was seen only a few times. The rearrangement links TRBV6-6 to TRBJ2-3, with D tentatively TRBD1 or TRBD2 (6 bases each). CDR3 size: 14 residues. Germline CDR1 is MNHNY and CDR2 is SVGAGI (reference sequence). V was trimmed by 7 bases and J by 4 bases, leaving 15 bases between them. The CDR3 here is CASKPQGGSDTQYF. CDR3 DNA sequence: TGTGCCAGCAAACCCCAAGGGGGGTCAGATACGCAGTATTTT.

This clonotype turned up a few times. The chain uses TRBV7-8 and TRBJ2-4; TRBD1 matches 9 bases. The CDR3 is 19 residues long. The germline gives CDR1 SGHVS, CDR2 FQNEAQ. Trimming removed 4 bases from V and 0 bases from J; junction bases left unmatched: 13. CDR3 bases: TGTGCCAGCAGCTCCGGACAGGGGCCCTCTCCTTTAGCCAAAAACATTCAGTACTTC. This translates into CASSSGQGPSPLAKNIQYF.

This clonotype has just a few counts. The chain joins TRBV6-1 to TRBJ1-2; TRBD1 matches 8 bases. The V gene end was trimmed by 4 bases and the J gene end by 1 base; junction bases not matched to a gene: 5. The V gene's germline CDR1 is MNHNS and CDR2 SASEGT. The CDR3 runs 15 residues. CDR3 protein: CASSAGQVINYGYTF. CDR3 bases: TGTGCCAGCAGTGCGGGACAGGTGATTAACTATGGCTACACCTTC.

This clonotype was seen at least ten times. This chain connects TRBV9 to TRBJ2-1; 13 bases align to TRBD2. This CDR3 has 17 residues. V trimming: 0 bases; J trimming: 0 bases; junction bases outside the gene matches: 0. Germline V gene lookup returns CDR1 SGDLS and CDR2 YYNGEE. The CDR3 here is CASSVGTSGSSYNEQFF. The CDR3 nucleotides read TGTGCCAGCAGCGTAGGGACTAGCGGGAGCTCCTACAATGAGCAGTTCTTC.

The V gene is TRBV10-3, the J gene TRBJ2-7; weak D call: TRBD1 (6 bases). Trimming shortened V by 5 bases and J by 2 bases, and 19 bases separated the two germline ends. The CDR3 spans 16 residues. Germline loops: CDR1 ENHRY, CDR2 SYGVKD. CDR3 nucleotides: TGTGCCATCAGTCAAGCCACAGGGATGGGAACCTACGAGCAGTACTTC. It is translated as CAISQATGMGTYEQYF.

This clonotype was counted only a few times. The chain employs TRBV6-5 and TRBJ2-1, with 9 bases that match TRBD2. CDR1 and CDR2 from the germline V gene are MNHEY and SVGAGI. The ends lost 7 bases at V and 4 bases at J; junction bases unmatched: 2. The CDR3 runs to 13 residues. CDR3 in DNA: TGTGCCAGCACTAGCGGGGCTTACAATGAGCAGTTCTTC. Protein: CASTSGAYNEQFF.

V gene TRBV12-3 or TRBV12-4 combines with J gene TRBJ1-1; perhaps TRBD1 as D (5 bases). V lost 3 bases and J lost 1, with 18 bases in between. The CDR3 loop spans 17 amino acids. The CDR3 DNA reads as TGTGCCAGCAGTTTGAGATCAGTGGGGCGAAGGAACACTGAAGCTTTCTTT. It translates to CASSLRSVGRRNTEAFF.

The genes are TRBV12-3 or TRBV12-4 and TRBJ1-2; possible D gene TRBD1, 6 bases. With 1 base removed from V and 3 bases from J, the gap between germline ends came to 12 bases. The CDR3 contains 15 residues. The DNA of the CDR3 is TGTGCCAGCAGTTTAGGTCACAGGGCCGACTATGGCTACACCTTC. It yields the protein CASSLGHRADYGYTF.

The chain recombines TRBV27 with TRBJ2-3, with 10 bases fitting TRBD1. V lost 3 bases, J lost 4 bases, and 4 bases stayed unmatched. Germline CDR1 MNHEY, CDR2 SMNVEV (reference sequence). The CDR3 extends over 15 amino acids. CDR3 sequence reads: CASSLGQGSSDTQYF. The DNA of the CDR3 is TGTGCCAGCAGTTTGGGACAGGGGAGTTCAGATACGCAGTATTTT.

The V and J genes are TRBV25-1 and TRBJ1-2; possible D gene TRBD1, 6 bases. Germline loops: CDR1 MGHDK, CDR2 SYGVNS. Trimming took 2 bases from V and 6 from J, leaving 19 bases between them. The CDR3 is 16 residues long. CDR3 coding DNA: TGTGCCAGCAGTGAACCTTCGAGGAGAGGGGGGAATGGCTACACCTTC. Translating it yields CASSEPSRRGGNGYTF.

This clonotype was counted between two and nine times. The chain links TRBV2 to TRBJ1-2; 8 bases fit TRBD1. The CDR3 contains 12 residues. With V trimmed by 7 bases and J by 3 bases, 1 base remained unmatched. CDR1 is SNHLY and CDR2 is FYNNEI in the germline V gene. DNA of the CDR3: TGTGCCAGCAAACAGGGGGACTATGGCTACACCTTC. Translating gives CASKQGDYGYTF.

This clonotype was seen only a few times. This chain connects TRBV3-1 to TRBJ2-4; 11 bases line up with TRBD1. Per the germline V gene, CDR1 is LGHDT and CDR2 is YNNKEL (reference sequence). V trimming: 6 bases; J trimming: 8 bases; junction bases outside the gene matches: 0. CDR3 size: 12 residues. The CDR3 is CASRGQGDIQYF. The CDR3 region has the DNA TGTGCCAGCAGGGGACAGGGGGACATTCAGTACTTC.

This clonotype has only one observation. The V gene is TRBV7-8, the J gene TRBJ1-2, with unresolved D. The CDR3 loop spans 14 amino acids. The V gene's germline CDR1 is SGHVS and CDR2 FQNEAQ. The V and J ends lost 0 bases and 5 bases respectively, with 10 bases between them. The CDR3 loop reads CASSLALYRYGYTF. The CDR3 bases are TGTGCCAGCAGCTTAGCCCTCTACAGATATGGCTACACCTTC.

This clonotype was picked up a small number of times. The chain carries TRBV29-1 and TRBJ2-7; D not resolved. The germline gives CDR1 SQVTM, CDR2 ANQGSEA. The CDR3 length is 14 residues. V was trimmed by 2 bases and J by 4 bases, leaving 15 bases between them. This CDR3 reads CSVESSGTKYEQYF. In DNA, the CDR3 is TGCAGCGTTGAATCGTCGGGCACCAAATACGAGCAGTACTTC.

This clonotype showed up just a few times. This chain uses TRBV20-1 with TRBJ1-2; tentatively, D is TRBD1 (6 bases). CDR3 length equals 13 residues. V was shortened by 6 bases and J by 8 bases, with 19 bases between the two germline ends. The germline V gene has CDR1 DFQATT and CDR2 SNEGSKA (reference sequence). The CDR3: CSAPSGQGKGYTF. The CDR3 DNA is TGCAGTGCGCCATCAGGGCAGGGGAAAGGCTACACCTTC.

The CDR3 sequence is CATSRLAVLNEQFF. CDR3 coding DNA: TGTGCCACCTCCAGACTAGCGGTCCTCAATGAGCAGTTCTTC. The V and J genes are TRBV2 and TRBJ2-1; 9 bases fit TRBD2. Germline V gene sequence: CDR1 SNHLY, CDR2 FYNNEI. Trimming at V came to 10 bases and at J to 6 bases, leaving 10 bases not matched to a gene. The CDR3 has 14 amino acids.

The V and J genes are TRBV12-3 or TRBV12-4 and TRBJ2-3, with D tentatively TRBD2 (7 bases). The CDR3 loop spans 17 amino acids. V lost 5 bases, J lost 6 bases, and 24 bases lay in between. In DNA, the CDR3 is TGTGCCAGCAGTACCTCCGGGGGCCTAGCGGAAGTCGATACGCAGTATTTT. This encodes CASSTSGGLAEVDTQYF.

V and J are TRBV5-1 and TRBJ1-1, with no clear D. The V end was cut by 7 bases, the J end by 1 base, with 14 bases between. CDR1 is SGHRS, CDR2 YFSETQ, per germline. CDR3 size: 14 residues. CDR3 protein: CASRRGWTNTEAFF. DNA for the CDR3: TGCGCCAGCCGACGTGGGTGGACGAACACTGAAGCTTTCTTT.

This clonotype occurred a few times. The chain carries TRBV6-6 and TRBJ1-4; unclear D gene. Trimming pared 10 bases from V and 8 bases from J, leaving 14 bases between. The CDR3 length is 12 residues. Germline V gene lookup returns CDR1 MNHNY and CDR2 SVGAGI (reference sequence). The CDR3: CATAPYDEKLFF. The DNA for the CDR3 is TGTGCCACCGCCCCCTATGACGAAAAACTGTTTTTT.

This clonotype appeared a few times. The rearrangement uses TRBV4-1 and TRBJ2-1, with D possibly TRBD2 on 6 matching bases. Germline-derived CDR1 and CDR2 are MGHRA and YSYEKL. The CDR3 has 14 residues. V dropped 4 bases and J dropped 7 bases, with 14 bases sitting between them. The CDR3 region is CASSPGLLVNEQFF. CDR3 nucleotide sequence: TGCGCCAGCAGCCCGGGACTGCTAGTGAATGAGCAGTTCTTC.